This T cell receptor beta chain was retrieved from a study of CD8+ T cells in alopecia areata. Study-wide findings and caveats: Unlike in mice, where it was clearer, TCR sharing across patients was less clear, possibly HLA-related.

A remark on this clone: What it recognizes is unknown.

Sequencing relied on a cDNA template that was reverse transcribed from extracted RNA. Profiled with immunoSEQ multiplex PCR; TCRdb holds only in-frame clones, not every one. Of roughly 130,000 clones in the sample, 50% to 60% were seen once. Specimens obtained from alopecia areata patients comprised lesional scalp punch biopsies and peripheral blood. Germline CDR1 and CDR2: SQVTM and ANQGSEA. The ends were cut back, 0 bases at V and 3 bases at J, with 11 bases in the middle. The CDR3 is 14 residues long. The receptor was derived from a human donor with alopecia areata. This material consisted of CD4+ T cells sorted from blood, taken at week 0. The V call is TRBV29-1, the J call TRBJ1-2; weak D call: TRBD1 (6 bases). The CDR3 DNA reads as TGCAGCGTTGAAGATTGGACAGATGACTATGGCTACACCTTC. Translation gives CSVEDWTDDYGYTF.